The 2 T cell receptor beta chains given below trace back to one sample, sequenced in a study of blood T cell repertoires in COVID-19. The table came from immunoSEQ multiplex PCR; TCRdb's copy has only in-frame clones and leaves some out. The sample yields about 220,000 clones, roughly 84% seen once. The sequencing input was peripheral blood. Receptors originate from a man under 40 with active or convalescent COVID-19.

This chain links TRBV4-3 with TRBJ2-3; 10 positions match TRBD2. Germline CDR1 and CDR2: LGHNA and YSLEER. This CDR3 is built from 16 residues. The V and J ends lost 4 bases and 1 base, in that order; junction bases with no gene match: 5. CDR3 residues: CASSRRAGGGTDTQYF. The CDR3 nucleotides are TGCGCCAGCAGCCGAAGAGCGGGAGGGGGCACAGATACGCAGTATTTT.

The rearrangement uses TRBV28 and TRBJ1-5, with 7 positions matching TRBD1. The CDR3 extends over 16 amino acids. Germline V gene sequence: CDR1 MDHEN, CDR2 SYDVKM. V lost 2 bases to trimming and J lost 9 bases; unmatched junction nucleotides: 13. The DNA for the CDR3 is TGTGCCAGCAGTTTACAGGGGGGCCCCCCGGAGGGGCCCCAGCATTTT. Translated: CASSLQGGPPEGPQHF.